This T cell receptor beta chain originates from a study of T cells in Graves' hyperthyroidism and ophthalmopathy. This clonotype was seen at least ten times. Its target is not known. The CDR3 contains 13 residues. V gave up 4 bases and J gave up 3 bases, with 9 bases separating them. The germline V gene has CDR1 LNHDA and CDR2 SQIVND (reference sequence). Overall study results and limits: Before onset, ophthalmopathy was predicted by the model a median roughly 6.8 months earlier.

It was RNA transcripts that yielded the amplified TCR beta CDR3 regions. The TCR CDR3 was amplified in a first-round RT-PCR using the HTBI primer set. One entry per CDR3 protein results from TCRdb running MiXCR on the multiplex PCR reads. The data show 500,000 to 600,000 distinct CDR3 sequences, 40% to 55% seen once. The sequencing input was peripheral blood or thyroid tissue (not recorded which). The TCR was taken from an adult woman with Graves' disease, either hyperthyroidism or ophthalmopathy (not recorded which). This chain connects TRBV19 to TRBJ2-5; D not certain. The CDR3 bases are TGTGCCAGTAGTACCACGAGTAAAGAGACCCAGTACTTC. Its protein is CASSTTSKETQYF. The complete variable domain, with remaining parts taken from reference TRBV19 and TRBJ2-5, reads DGGITQSPKYLFRKEGQNVTLSCEQNLNHDAMYWYRQDPGQGLRLIYYSQIVNDFQKGDIAEGYSVSREKKESFPLTVTSAQKNPTAFYLCASSTTSKETQYFGPGTRLLVL.